The rows below give T cell receptor beta chains drawn from one sample of a study of blood T cell repertoires in COVID-19. The data were produced by immunoSEQ multiplex PCR, yet TCRdb's version contains in-frame clones alone and is incomplete. The data show about 320,000 clones, around 92% seen once. The source material was peripheral blood. Every receptor here comes from a woman in her 30s with COVID-19, enrolled during active disease. Each CDR3 is given with its conserved first and last residue. D genes are given only for firm matches.

>TRBV19|-|TRBJ1-1
CASSTTQTQNTEAFF
>TRBV2|-|TRBJ2-3
CASSRTGDTQYF
>TRBV27|-|TRBJ1-1
CASSLSPGVNTEAFF
>TRBV19|-|TRBJ1-4
CASRGRQDRAAGEKLFF
>TRBV19|TRBD2|TRBJ2-5
CASSPGLAGGGRTQYF
>TRBV2|-|TRBJ1-5
CASRDPTEGDGNQPQHF
>TRBV4-2|TRBD1|TRBJ1-4
CASSQAQRGQANEKLFF
>TRBV11-2|TRBD1|TRBJ1-3
CASSLVPGGRAGNTIYF
>TRBV11-2|-|TRBJ2-2
CASSLVRTGELFF
>TRBV5-1|TRBD1|TRBJ1-3
CASSLGGTGGNTIYF
>TRBV5-4|-|TRBJ2-2
CASSLVPQGGELFF
>TRBV5-1|TRBD2|TRBJ2-1
CASSLLTSLDEQFF
>TRBV2|TRBD1|TRBJ1-2
CASTTGQGNGYTF
>TRBV6-5|-|TRBJ2-7
CASSLSLADEQYF
>TRBV24-1|-|TRBJ2-3
CATSDPTMGTDTQYF
>TRBV29-1|TRBD2|TRBJ2-5
CSVGLAGGQETQYF
>TRBV28|TRBD1|TRBJ1-6
CASSSGDRVSSLHF
>TRBV4-1|-|TRBJ1-5
CASSRILGGKGVSNQPQHF
>TRBV19|TRBD1|TRBJ1-2
CASSSDRGWGYTF
>TRBV10-3|-|TRBJ2-3
CAISGGGWTDTQYF
>TRBV19|TRBD2|TRBJ2-5
CASSIGSGGARETQYF
>TRBV10-1|-|TRBJ1-2
CASSEKGLYGYTF
>TRBV24-1|TRBD1|TRBJ2-7
CATSDAPGQGPHHEQYF
>TRBV14|TRBD2|TRBJ2-3
CASSRRLAGVDTQYF
>TRBV7-6|-|TRBJ2-3
CASSLEGVLDTQYF
>TRBV6-5|-|TRBJ2-7
CASSWGKGLRYEQYF
>TRBV6-5|TRBD1|TRBJ1-6
CASSYRGLDSPLHF
>TRBV5-4|TRBD1|TRBJ1-1
CASSLLETGVPEAFF
>TRBV16|-|TRBJ2-5
CASSQDISAGTQYF
>TRBV30|TRBD2|TRBJ2-1
CAWSGLAGDSYNEQFF
>TRBV6-5|-|TRBJ1-3
CGGSVTSSGNTIYF
>TRBV21-1|-|TRBJ2-1
CASSKAGQGWRDNEQFF
>TRBV5-6|TRBD1|TRBJ1-1
CASSPGQGYTEAFF
>TRBV6-5|-|TRBJ1-6
CASSPLDNSHSPLHF
>TRBV3-1/TRBV3-2|-|TRBJ1-2
CASSQGEPDGGYTF
>TRBV19|-|TRBJ2-2
CASSLTTPTGELFF
>TRBV29-1|-|TRBJ2-7
CSVVGSGRGSYEQYF
>TRBV14|TRBD2|TRBJ2-7
CASSHRSGLAGGHVYEQYF
>TRBV24-1|-|TRBJ1-3
CATTLGNTIYF
>TRBV3-1/TRBV3-2|TRBD1|TRBJ1-2
CASSQSGGRGYTF
>TRBV5-1|TRBD1|TRBJ1-6
CASSLEPGGYNSPLHF
>TRBV5-4|-|TRBJ2-5
CASSLDSGETQYF
>TRBV11-1|TRBD2|TRBJ2-7
CASSYTTGLAGEQYF
>TRBV6-4|-|TRBJ1-1
CASSDSTGSTEAFF
>TRBV29-1|-|TRBJ1-3
CSVLWEGQYRNTIYF
>TRBV28|TRBD1|TRBJ1-5
CASRSRDRGLQPQHF
>TRBV3-1/TRBV3-2|TRBD2|TRBJ2-5
CASSQGTSGQETQYF
>TRBV21-1|-|TRBJ1-5
CASSKDGRKNQPQHF
>TRBV4-1|TRBD2|TRBJ2-7
CASSQTRTSGEQYF